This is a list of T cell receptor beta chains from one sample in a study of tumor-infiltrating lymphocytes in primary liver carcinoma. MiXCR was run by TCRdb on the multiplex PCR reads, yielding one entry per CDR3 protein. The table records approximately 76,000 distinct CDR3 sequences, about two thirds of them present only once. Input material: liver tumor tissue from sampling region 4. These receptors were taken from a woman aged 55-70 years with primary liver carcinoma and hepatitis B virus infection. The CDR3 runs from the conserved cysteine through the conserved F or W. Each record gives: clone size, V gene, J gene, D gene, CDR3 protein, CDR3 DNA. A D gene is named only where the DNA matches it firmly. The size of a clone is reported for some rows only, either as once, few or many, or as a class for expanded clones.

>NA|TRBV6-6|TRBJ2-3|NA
CASSYGSGVRQSQYF
TGTGCCAGCAGTTACGGCTCAGGGGTCAGGCAGTCCCAGTATTTT
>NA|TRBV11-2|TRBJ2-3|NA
CASSLGIRRGGTDTQYF
TGTGCAAGCAGTTTAGGGATTCGAAGGGGAGGCACAGATACGCAGTATTTT
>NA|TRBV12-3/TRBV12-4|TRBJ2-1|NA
CASSFGRGKYNEQFF
TGTGCCAGCAGTTTCGGTAGGGGAAAATACAATGAGCAGTTCTTC
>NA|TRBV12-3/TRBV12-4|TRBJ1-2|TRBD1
CASSLAGDRGPIF
TGTGCCAGCAGTTTAGCGGGGGACAGGGGACCAATCTTC
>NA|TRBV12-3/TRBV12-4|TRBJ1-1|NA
CANSPNRGTEAFF
TGTGCCAACAGTCCAAACCGGGGCACTGAAGCATTCTTT
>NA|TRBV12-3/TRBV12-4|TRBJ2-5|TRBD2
CASTLLRGYQETQYF
TGTGCCAGCACTTTATTGCGGGGGTACCAAGAGACCCAGTACTTC
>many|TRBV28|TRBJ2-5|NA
CASQARAGETQYF
TGTGCCAGCCAGGCCCGGGCAGGAGAGACCCAGTACTTC
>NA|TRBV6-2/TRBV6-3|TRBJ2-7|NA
CASKYGQANREGLTEEQYF
TGTGCCAGCAAGTATGGACAGGCAAACAGAGAGGGACTAACGGAAGAGCAGTACTTC
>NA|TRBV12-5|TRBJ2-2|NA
CASGLVSVGVAGELFF
TGTGCTAGTGGTTTGGTATCAGTGGGAGTGGCCGGGGAGCTGTTTTTT
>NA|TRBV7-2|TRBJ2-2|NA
CASSPIRTVGELFF
TGTGCCAGCAGCCCAATTCGGACGGTCGGGGAGCTGTTTTTT
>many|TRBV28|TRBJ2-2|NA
CASRWTGTGELFF
TGTGCCAGCAGATGGACGGGCACCGGGGAGCTGTTTTTT
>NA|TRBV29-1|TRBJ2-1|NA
CNSYYNEQFF
TGCAACTCCTACTACAATGAGCAGTTCTTT
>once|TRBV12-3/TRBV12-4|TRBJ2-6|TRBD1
CASRRTGFPTGANILTF
TGTGCCAGCAGAAGGACAGGTTTCCCAACCGGGGCCAACATCCTGACTTTC
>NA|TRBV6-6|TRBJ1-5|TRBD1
CASSRGQGSNQPQHF
TGTGCCAGTAGCCGTGGACAGGGGAGCAATCAGCCCCAGCATTTT
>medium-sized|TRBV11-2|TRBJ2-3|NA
CASSYTNTDTQYF
TGTGCCAGCAGCTACACTAACACAGATACGCAGTATTTT
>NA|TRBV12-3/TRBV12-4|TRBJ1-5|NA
CASSVGGQSPQRF
TGTGCCAGCAGCGTCGGAGGGCAGTCGCCCCAGCGCTTT
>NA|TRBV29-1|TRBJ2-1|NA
CSVELRTGGINEQFF
TGCAGCGTTGAGCTACGGACTGGCGGGATTAATGAACAGTTCTTC
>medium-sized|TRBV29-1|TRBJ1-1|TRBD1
CSVLTGGDTEAFF
TGCAGCGTGCTGACAGGGGGTGACACTGAAGCTTTCTTT
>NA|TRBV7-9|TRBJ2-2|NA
CVSNTPSGTDTGELFF
TGTGTCAGCAACACCCCGAGCGGGACAGACACCGGGGAGCTGTTTTTT
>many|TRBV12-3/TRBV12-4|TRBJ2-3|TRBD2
CASSFGREHTDTQYF
TGTGCCAGCAGTTTCGGGCGGGAGCACACAGATACGCAGTATTTT
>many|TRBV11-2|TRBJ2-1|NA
CASSLDLATNEQFF
TGTGCCAGCAGCTTAGATCTAGCGACCAATGAGCAGTTCTTC
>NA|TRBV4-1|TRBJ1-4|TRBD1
CASNQGSTGVEKLLF
TGCGCCAGCAACCAAGGATCGACAGGGGTTGAAAAACTGCTTTTT
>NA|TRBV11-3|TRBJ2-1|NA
CASSAGGHYGQFF
TGTGCCAGCAGTGCCGGGGGCCATTATGGGCAGTTCTTC
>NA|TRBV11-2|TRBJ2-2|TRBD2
CACNFRLAGDAGELFF
TGTGCCTGCAACTTCCGACTGGCGGGAGATGCGGGGGAGCTGTTTTTT
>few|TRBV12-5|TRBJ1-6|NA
CASDPVRTLINSPLRF
TGTGCTAGTGATCCCGTTCGGACCCTCATTAATTCGCCCCTCCGCTTT
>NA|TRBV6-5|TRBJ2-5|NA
CASGTAVGETQHF
TGTGCCAGCGGCACTGCGGTGGGGGAGACCCAGCACTTC
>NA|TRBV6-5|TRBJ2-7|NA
CASSRLGPLYEQYF
TGTGCCAGCAGTCGACTTGGACCACTCTACGAGCAGTACTTC
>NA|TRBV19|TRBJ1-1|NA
CASSIRGTEVFF
TGTGCCAGTAGCATACGGGGGACTGAAGTTTTCTTT
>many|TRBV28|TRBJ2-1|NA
CASSSLSGPSRREQFF
TGTGCCAGCAGTTCACTTTCGGGACCATCACGCAGGGAGCAGTTCTTC
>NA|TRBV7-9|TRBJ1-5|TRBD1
CASSLVGQGHRPQHF
TGTGCCAGCAGCTTAGTGGGACAGGGACATCGGCCCCAGCATTTT
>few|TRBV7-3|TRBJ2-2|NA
CASSLEGGNSNTGELFF
TGTGCCAGCAGCTTAGAAGGAGGGAATTCCAACACCGGGGAGCTGTTTTTT
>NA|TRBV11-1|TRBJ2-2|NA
CASNAQPFLVNTGELFF
TGTGCCAGCAACGCCCAGCCATTCCTTGTTAACACCGGGGAGCTGTTTTTT
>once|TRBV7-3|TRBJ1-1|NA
CASSSNPGGRNEAFF
TGTGCCAGCAGCTCCAACCCGGGGGGTAGGAATGAAGCTTTCTTT
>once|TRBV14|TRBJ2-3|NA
CTSSQDQQSTDTQYF
TGTACCAGCAGCCAAGATCAACAGAGCACAGATACGCAGTATTTT
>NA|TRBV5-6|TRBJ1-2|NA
CASSYGTPNYGDTF
TGTGCCAGCAGCTACGGGACGCCAAACTATGGCGACACCTTC
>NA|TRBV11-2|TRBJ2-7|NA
CASNLASGVGGYAQYF
TGTGCCAGCAACTTAGCGTCGGGGGTAGGAGGCTACGCGCAGTACTTC
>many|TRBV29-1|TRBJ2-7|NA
CSAWDTAYEQYF
TGCAGCGCCTGGGACACTGCCTACGAGCAGTACTTC
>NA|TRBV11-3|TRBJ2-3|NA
CASSLGTCGTGTGTQYF
TGTGCCAGCAGTTTAGGGACTTGCGGGACCGGCACAGGTACGCAGTATTTT
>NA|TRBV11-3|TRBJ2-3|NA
CGSSHRSGTVTSTDMQYF
TGTGGCAGCAGCCATCGGTCCGGGACAGTGACTAGCACAGATATGCAGTATTTT
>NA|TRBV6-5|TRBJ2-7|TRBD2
CVSSALATSSYEQYF
TGTGTCAGCAGTGCACTAGCGACGAGCTCCTACGAGCAGTACTTC
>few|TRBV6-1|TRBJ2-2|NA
CDSSELTRITSTGELFF
TGTGACAGCAGTGAGTTGACTCGTATAACGAGCACCGGGGAGCTGTTTTTT
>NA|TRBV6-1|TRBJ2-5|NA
CASIVNPGSQETQYF
TGTGCCAGCATTGTAAACCCTGGCAGCCAGGAGACCCAGTACTTC
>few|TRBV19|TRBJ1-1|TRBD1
CATRDRRGGNTEAFF
TGTGCCACCCGGGACAGGAGAGGTGGGAACACTGAAGCTTTCTTT
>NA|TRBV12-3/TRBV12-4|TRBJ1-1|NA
CTSSPGAARREAFF
TGTACCAGCAGCCCCGGGGCTGCCCGGCGAGAAGCTTTCTTT
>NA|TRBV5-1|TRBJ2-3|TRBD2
CPSSLASGSADTQYF
TGCCCCAGCAGCTTAGCTAGCGGGAGCGCAGATACGCAGTATTTT
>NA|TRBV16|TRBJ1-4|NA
CGSSPGYPNEKLFF
TGTGGCAGCAGCCCGGGCTACCCTAATGAAAAACTGTTTTTT
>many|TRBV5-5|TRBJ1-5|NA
CASSVGTSNQPQHF
TGTGCCAGCAGCGTTGGGACTTCCAATCAGCCCCAGCATTTT
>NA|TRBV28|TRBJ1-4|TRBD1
CAGSLSGTGATNEKLFF
TGTGCCGGCAGCTTATCCGGGACAGGGGCAACTAATGAAAAACTGTTTTTT
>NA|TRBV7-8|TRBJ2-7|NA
CVSSPGHREQYF
TGTGTCAGCAGCCCCGGGCACCGGGAGCAGTACTTC
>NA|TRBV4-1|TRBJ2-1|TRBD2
CASSQLMVQREGLYNEQFF
TGCGCCAGCAGTCAACTTATGGTCCAGCGGGAGGGCCTATACAATGAGCAGTTCTTC
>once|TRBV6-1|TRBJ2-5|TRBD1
CANSEVTGGVETQYF
TGTGCCAACAGTGAAGTGACAGGGGGTGTAGAGACCCAGTACTTC
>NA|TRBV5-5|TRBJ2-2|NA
CASSYSCGSNTGELFF
TGTGCCAGCAGCTATTCGTGTGGCTCAAACACCGGGGAGCTGTTTTTT
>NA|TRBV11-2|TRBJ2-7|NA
CASSLGLTTVDGVQYF
TGTGCTAGCAGCTTAGGGCTCACAACGGTGGATGGGGTGCAGTACTTC
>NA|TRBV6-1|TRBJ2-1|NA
CTSSEFGGSGYNEQFF
TGTACCAGCAGTGAATTTGGGGGGAGCGGCTACAATGAGCAGTTCTTC
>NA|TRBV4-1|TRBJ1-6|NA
CASSQVLGLVAYSPLHF
TGCGCCAGCAGCCAAGTATTGGGACTGGTGGCATATTCACCCCTCCACTTT
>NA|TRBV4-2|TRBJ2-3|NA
CASNRDGHQDTQYF
TGTGCCAGCAACCGAGATGGGCACCAAGATACGCAGTATTTT
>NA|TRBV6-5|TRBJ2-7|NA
CVSRRLEGSYEQYF
TGTGTCAGCAGGAGACTAGAAGGGTCCTATGAGCAGTACTTC
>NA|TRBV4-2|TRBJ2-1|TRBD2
CASSQAVAGAPNEQFF
TGTGCCAGCAGCCAGGCAGTAGCGGGAGCACCCAATGAGCAGTTCTTC
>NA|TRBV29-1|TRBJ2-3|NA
CSIREWGTDTQYF
TGCAGCATTCGGGAATGGGGCACAGATACGCAGTATTTT